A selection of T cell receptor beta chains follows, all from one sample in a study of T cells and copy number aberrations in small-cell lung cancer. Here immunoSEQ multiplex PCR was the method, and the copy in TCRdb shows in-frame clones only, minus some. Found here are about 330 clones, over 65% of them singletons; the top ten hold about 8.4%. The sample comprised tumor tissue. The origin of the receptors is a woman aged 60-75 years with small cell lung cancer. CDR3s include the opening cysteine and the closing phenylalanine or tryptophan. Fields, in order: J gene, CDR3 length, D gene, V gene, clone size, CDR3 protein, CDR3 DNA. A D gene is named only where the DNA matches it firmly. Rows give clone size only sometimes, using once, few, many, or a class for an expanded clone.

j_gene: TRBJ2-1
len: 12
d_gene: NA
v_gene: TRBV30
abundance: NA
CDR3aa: CAWSGILGEQFF
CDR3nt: TGTGCCTGGAGTGGGATACTCGGTGAGCAGTTCTTC

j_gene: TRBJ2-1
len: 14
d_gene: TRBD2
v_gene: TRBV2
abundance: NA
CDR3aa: CASGEGLAGGFKFF
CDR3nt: TGTGCCAGCGGGGAAGGACTAGCGGGAGGGTTTAAGTTCTTC

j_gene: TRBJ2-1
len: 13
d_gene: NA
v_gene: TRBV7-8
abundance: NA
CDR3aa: CASSSSAYNEQFF
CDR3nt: TGTGCCAGCAGCTCCTCTGCGTACAATGAGCAGTTCTTC

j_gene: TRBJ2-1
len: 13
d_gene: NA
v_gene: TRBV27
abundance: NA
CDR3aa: CASSLGRDNEQFF
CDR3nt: TGTGCCAGCAGTTTAGGGCGGGACAATGAGCAGTTCTTC

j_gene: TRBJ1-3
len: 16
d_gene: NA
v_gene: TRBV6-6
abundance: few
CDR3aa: CASSRGNSNSGNTIYF
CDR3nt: TGTGCCAGCAGTCGGGGGAACTCCAATTCTGGAAACACCATATATTTT

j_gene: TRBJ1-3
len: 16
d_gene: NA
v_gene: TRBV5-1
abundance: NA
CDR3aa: CASSLGDNLSGNTIYF
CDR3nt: TGCGCCAGCAGCTTGGGAGACAACCTCTCTGGAAACACCATATATTTT

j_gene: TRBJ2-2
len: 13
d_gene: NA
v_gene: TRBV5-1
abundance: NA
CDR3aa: CASADGNTGELFF
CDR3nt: TGCGCCAGCGCGGACGGGAACACCGGGGAGCTGTTTTTT

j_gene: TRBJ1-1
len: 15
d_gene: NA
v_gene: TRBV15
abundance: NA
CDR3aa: CATSRDLGGDTEAFF
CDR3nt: TGTGCCACCAGCAGAGATTTAGGGGGGGACACTGAAGCTTTCTTT

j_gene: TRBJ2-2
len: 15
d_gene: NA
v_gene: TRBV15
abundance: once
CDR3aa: CATSRDRTNTGELFF
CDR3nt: TGTGCCACCAGCAGAGATAGGACGAACACCGGGGAGCTGTTTTTT

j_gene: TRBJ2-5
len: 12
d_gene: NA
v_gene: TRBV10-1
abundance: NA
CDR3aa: CASRNRRETQYF
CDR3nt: TGCGCCAGCAGAAACAGGAGGGAGACCCAGTACTTC

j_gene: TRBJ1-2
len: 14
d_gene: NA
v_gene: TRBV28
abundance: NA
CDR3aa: CASSLRTQGYGYTF
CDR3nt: TGTGCCAGCAGTTTACGGACACAGGGCTATGGCTACACCTTC

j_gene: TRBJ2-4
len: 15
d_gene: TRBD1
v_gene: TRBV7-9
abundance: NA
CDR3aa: CASSTLGQGQDIQYF
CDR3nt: TGTGCCAGCAGCACCTTAGGACAGGGTCAGGACATTCAGTACTTC

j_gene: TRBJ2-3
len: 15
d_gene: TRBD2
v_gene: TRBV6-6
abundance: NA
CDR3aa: CASEPPAGLWDTQYF
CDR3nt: TGTGCCAGCGAACCCCCAGCGGGATTGTGGGATACGCAGTATTTT

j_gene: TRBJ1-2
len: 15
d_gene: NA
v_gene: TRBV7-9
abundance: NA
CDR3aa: CASSFPGDQGYGYTF
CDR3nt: TGTGCCAGCAGCTTTCCGGGGGACCAAGGCTATGGCTACACCTTC

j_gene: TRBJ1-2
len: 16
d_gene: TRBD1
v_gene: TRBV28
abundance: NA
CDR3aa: CASSTYSTGPEYGYTF
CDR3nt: TGTGCCAGCAGTACTTACTCGACAGGGCCGGAGTATGGCTACACCTTC

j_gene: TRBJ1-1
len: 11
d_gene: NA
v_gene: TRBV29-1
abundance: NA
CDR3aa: CSVVRDTEAFF
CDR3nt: TGCAGCGTTGTAAGGGACACTGAAGCTTTCTTT